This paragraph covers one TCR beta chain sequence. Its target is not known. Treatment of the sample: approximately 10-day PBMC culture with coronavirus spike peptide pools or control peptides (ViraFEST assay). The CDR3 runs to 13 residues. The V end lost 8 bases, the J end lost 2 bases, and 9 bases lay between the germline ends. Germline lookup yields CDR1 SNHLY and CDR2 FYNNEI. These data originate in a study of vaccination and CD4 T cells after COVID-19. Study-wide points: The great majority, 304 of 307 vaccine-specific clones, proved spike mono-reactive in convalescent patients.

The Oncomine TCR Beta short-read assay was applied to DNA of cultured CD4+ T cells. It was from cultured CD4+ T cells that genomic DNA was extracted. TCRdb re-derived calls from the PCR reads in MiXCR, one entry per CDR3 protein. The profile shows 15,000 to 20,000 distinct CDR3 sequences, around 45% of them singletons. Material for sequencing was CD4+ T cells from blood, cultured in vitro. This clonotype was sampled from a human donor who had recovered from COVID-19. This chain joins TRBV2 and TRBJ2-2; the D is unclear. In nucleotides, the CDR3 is TGTGCCAGCGTTGCCGTTAACACCGGGGAGCTGTTTTTT. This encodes CASVAVNTGELFF.